This record looks at one T cell receptor (beta chain) sequence and its context. The sample comes from a study of blood T cell repertoires in COVID-19. Study context: Samples of COVID-19 (acute and convalescent) were obtained from the United States, Italy and Spain.

V shed 4 bases and J 3 bases; nucleotides not matched to a gene: 3. Germline V gene data show CDR1 as SGHNT and CDR2 as YYREEE (reference sequence). This CDR3 is built from 14 residues. Sequenced by immunoSEQ multiplex PCR; TCRdb stores in-frame clones only, minus some. Among more than 150,000 clones listed, 80% were seen once. The TCR comes from a man in his sixties who had been exposed to COVID-19. The sample was PBMCs or T cells enriched from blood (not recorded which). The chain links TRBV5-4 to TRBJ2-7, with 11 bases aligning to TRBD2. CDR3 nucleotides: TGTGCCAGCAGCCCGGGACTAGCGGTCTACGAGCAGTACTTC. It encodes CASSPGLAVYEQYF.